This TCR beta chain was documented in a study of shared clonotypes between healthy human individuals. Regarding the study as a whole: The authors sampled blood alone, and tissue repertoires likely differ. Generation probabilities were higher for clonotypes shared across all four sorted-subset donors than for unshared ones.

Negatively enriched CD4+ T cells were divided by CD45RA into naive and memory. Profiled with immunoSEQ multiplex PCR; TCRdb holds only in-frame clones, not every one. The sample holds 1,500,000 or so clones, around 98.5% seen once. The CDR3 is 15 amino acids. CDR1 is SGHVS, CDR2 FNYEAQ, per germline. V was clipped by 5 bases and J by 3 bases; unmatched bases: 5. About this clone: Its antigen is undetermined.

This sequence originates from a man aged 25-40 years in good health. The genes are TRBV7-6 and TRBJ2-1; the match to TRBD2 covers 9 bases. The sequenced sample was naive CD4+ T cells sorted from blood. As for subset: CD45RA+ positively selected. CDR3 sequence: CASSISGGIYNEQFF. Here the CDR3 DNA reads TGTGCCAGCAGCATTAGCGGGGGCATCTACAATGAGCAGTTCTTC.